A single T cell receptor beta chain is shown here with its context. From germline, CDR1 is SGHAT and CDR2 FQNNGV. Trimming cost V 7 bases and J 0 bases, with 10 bases left between them. This CDR3 is built from 13 residues. Produced via immunoSEQ multiplex PCR; TCRdb's table is partial and in-frame only. This table has roughly 450,000 clones, about 92% appearing once. The entry originates in a study of blood T cell repertoires in COVID-19. The rearrangement joins TRBV11-2 to TRBJ2-7; D gene ambiguous. The sequence was collected from a young man who had recovered from COVID-19. The sequenced sample was PBMCs or T cells enriched from blood (not recorded which). The CDR3 DNA sequence: TGTGCCAGCACCCTTACATACTCCTACGAGCAGTACTTC. Encoded protein: CASTLTYSYEQYF.